This entry lists 8 T cell receptor beta chains sequenced from one sample in a study of sequential checkpoint blockade in melanoma. Method: immunoSEQ multiplex PCR; TCRdb's copy keeps in-frame clones and lacks some. In the table there are about 17,000 clones, more than 65% of which are singletons. Documented treatment: randomized to nivolumab then ipilimumab (arm A) or the reverse (arm B). The source material was CD8+ T cells sorted from blood (inferred from file names), sampled from a patient given nivolumab and ipilimumab in sequence. Receptors originate from a human donor with melanoma.

This clone was seen only once. This chain uses TRBV6-4 with TRBJ2-3; TRBD2 aligns across 11 bases. The CDR3 loop spans 15 amino acids. CDR1 MRHNA and CDR2 SNTAGT come from the germline V gene. J lost 9 bases, V lost 3 bases, and 8 bases had no gene match. The CDR3 is CASSDVSGGVLTQYF. The CDR3 nucleotides read TGTGCCAGCAGTGATGTTAGCGGGGGGGTCTTGACGCAGTATTTT.

The chain uses TRBV5-1 and TRBJ1-1; D not certain. Germline V CDR1 and CDR2: SGHRS, YFSETQ. Trimming took off 0 bases at V and 7 bases at J, with 4 bases between the two ends. This CDR3 is 11 amino acids long. The CDR3 DNA sequence: TGCGCCAGCAGCTTGGGAGTTGAAGCTTTCTTT. It yields the protein CASSLGVEAFF.

J is TRBJ2-3 and V is TRBV6-4; 7 bases are a match to TRBD2. The CDR3 covers 14 residues. CDR1 and CDR2 (germline): MRHNA, SNTAGT. Trimming cost V 3 bases and J 5 bases; bases outside gene matches: 5. CDR3 protein: CASSESSGRDTQYF. CDR3 bases: TGTGCCAGCAGTGAGTCTAGCGGTAGAGATACGCAGTATTTT.

This clone was recorded once. J is TRBJ2-5 and V is TRBV7-8; 7 bases are a match to TRBD1. V shed 5 bases, J shed 4 bases, and the junction held 7 bases outside the gene matches. The CDR3 runs 14 residues. Germline CDR1 SGHVS, CDR2 FQNEAQ. The CDR3, as DNA: TGTGCCAGCAGCGCCACAGGGGTTCGAGAGACCCAGTACTTC. Protein: CASSATGVRETQYF.

In its sample, this clone was seen a few times. V and J are TRBV11-3 and TRBJ2-1; D is perhaps TRBD1 (5 bases). Trimming took 5 bases from V and 7 from J, leaving 12 bases between them. The CDR3 is made up of 13 amino acids. The germline CDR1 and CDR2 sequences are SGHNT and YENEEA. CDR3 in DNA: TGTGCCAGCAGCCTTAGTCAGGGAAATGAGCAGTTCTTC. It specifies CASSLSQGNEQFF.

The chain couples TRBV9 to TRBJ2-3, with 11 bases identical to TRBD2. The germline CDR1 and CDR2 sequences are SGDLS and YYNGEE. With V trimmed by 2 bases and J by 8 bases, 10 bases remained unmatched. The CDR3 contains 16 residues. This chain's CDR3 is CASSVFRLAGSGTQYF. CDR3 bases: TGTGCCAGCAGCGTTTTTCGACTAGCGGGGTCTGGTACGCAGTATTTT.

This clone was counted once. The genes are TRBV7-9 and TRBJ1-2, with 12 bases fitting TRBD1. The CDR3 has 14 amino acids. Germline CDR1 SEHNR, CDR2 FQNEAQ (reference sequence). Trimming cost V 5 bases and J 8 bases; bases outside gene matches: 6. CDR3 in amino acids: CASSPGQGAEGYTF. In DNA, the CDR3 is TGTGCCAGCAGCCCGGGACAGGGGGCAGAAGGCTACACCTTC.

CDR3 DNA: TGTGCCAGCAGCGTAGGAGGTAGCGGGGGGGCCGTCGGGGATGAGCAGTTCTTC. Translated: CASSVGGSGGAVGDEQFF. The V call is TRBV9, the J call TRBJ2-1, with 11 bases fitting TRBD2. Losses at the gene ends were 0 bases for V and 8 bases for J; bases not matched to a gene: 13. Germline loops: CDR1 SGDLS, CDR2 YYNGEE. CDR3 length equals 18 residues.